This is a list of T cell receptor beta chains from one sample in a study of blood T cell repertoires in COVID-19. The repertoire was sequenced with immunoSEQ multiplex PCR; TCRdb's copy has only in-frame clones and lacks some. The table shows 360,000 or so clones, with around 87% occurring only once. Sequencing was performed on peripheral blood. Every receptor here comes from a man younger than 35 with active or convalescent COVID-19. Each CDR3 is given with its conserved first and last residue.

>TRBV24-1
CATSDSGTVKKLFF
>TRBV11-2
CASSLARGGHTEAFF
>TRBV5-6
CASSAGTANEQYF
>TRBV28
CASSSPVSGGGYGYTF
>TRBV12-3/TRBV12-4
CASSKDTNYGYTF
>TRBV2
CASSGTGGPADTQYF
>TRBV27
CASRTGVYNEQFF
>TRBV28
CASSLVSSGYEQYF
>TRBV11-3
CASSPGRQGQETQYF
>TRBV5-6
CASSFRVGTENQPQHF
>TRBV7-3
CASSPGTGWESPLHF
>TRBV19
CASSIEDFFSSEETQYF
>TRBV7-3
CASSTLAGVLSEQFF
>TRBV27
CASSLSGQGPGDTDTQYF
>TRBV6-5
CASSSGGVGNTIYF
>TRBV10-3
CAIRERENWAYEQYF
>TRBV2
CASSLRLAGEVLNEQFF
>TRBV6-5
CASSRTGLDGYTF
>TRBV27
CASSLSTAYTGELFF
>TRBV19
CASTYRGEKLFF
>TRBV5-4
CASSFRTGMNTEAFF
>TRBV18
CASSRTGGLVSEAFF
>TRBV27
CASSLGLAGPDTQYF
>TRBV19
CASSRSYQETQYF
>TRBV11-2
CASSSDRAETQYF
>TRBV7-6
CASSTGTGPYNEQFF
>TRBV6-5
CASCGNYGYTF
>TRBV6-5
CASSLTGAWEQYF
>TRBV5-1
CASSSDRGTEAFF
>TRBV6-2/TRBV6-3
CASSYQRGTQYF
>TRBV7-8
CASSLAQRDNYNEQFF
>TRBV4-2
CASSRERTGPNYGYTF
>TRBV7-9
CASSLFSTGNEKLFF
>TRBV6-5
CASSYSGGETQYF
>TRBV18
CASSPEEETQYF
>TRBV7-8
CASSARGKDLRAFF
>TRBV18
CASSPYDYGYTF
>TRBV2
CASSLGLAGGTDTQYF
>TRBV5-6
CASSPGTGGPYEQYF
>TRBV24-1
CATSGAGGPFEQYF
>TRBV7-7
CASSLYESADTQYF
>TRBV3-1/TRBV3-2
CASSHTGGSSTFGEQYF
>TRBV14
CASSPGFYGYTF
>TRBV19
CASSSDWQLQETQYF
>TRBV6-2/TRBV6-3
CASSPTGEQFF
>TRBV3-1/TRBV3-2
CASTPAGAVYGYTF
>TRBV15
CATSKIGQGDEQFF
>TRBV19
CASSILAGSGNTIYF
>TRBV7-8
CASSPRDSYGYTF